The 21 T cell receptor beta chains reported below all come from one sample, sequenced in a study of shared clonotypes between healthy human individuals. Assay used: immunoSEQ multiplex PCR; TCRdb lists only in-frame clones, some missing. The table records about 610,000 clones, around 97% of them present only once. The specimen was naive CD4+ T cells sorted from blood. Subset denoted: CD45RA+ positively selected. The receptor source for this set is a woman in her twenties or thirties in good health.

The chain recombines TRBV30 with TRBJ2-1; TRBD2 agrees at 9 bases. The length of the CDR3 is 16 residues. Trimming cost V 4 bases and J 1 base; bases outside gene matches: 8. Germline assignment: CDR1 GTSNPN and CDR2 SVGIG (reference sequence). The CDR3 DNA is TGTGCCTGGACCCGTAGCGGGAGTGGGTCCTACAATGAGCAGTTCTTC. Protein product: CAWTRSGSGSYNEQFF. The full variable domain, completed using reference TRBV30 and TRBJ2-1, is SQTIHQWPATLVQPVGSPLSLECTVEGTSNPNLYWYRQAAGRGLQLLFYSVGIGQISSEVPQNLSASRPQDRQFILSSKKLLLSDSGFYLCAWTRSGSGSYNEQFFGPGTRLTVL.

The V gene is TRBV29-1, the J gene TRBJ1-1; D unclear. In germline, CDR1 is SQVTM, CDR2 ANQGSEA. The CDR3 spans 13 residues. V gave up 1 base and J gave up 6 bases, with 12 bases separating them. The CDR3 bases are TGCAGCGTTGAAGGTGTGGATGGGGCTGAAGCTTTCTTT. Protein product: CSVEGVDGAEAFF. The full variable domain, in which reference TRBV29-1 and TRBJ1-1 provide the parts outside the CDR3, is SAVISQKPSRDICQRGTSLTIQCQVDSQVTMMFWYRQQPGQSLTLIATANQGSEATYESGFVIDKFPISRPNLTFSTLTVSNMSPEDSSIYLCSVEGVDGAEAFFGQGTRLTVV.

The chain carries TRBV28 and TRBJ1-1; the match to TRBD1 covers 8 bases. Germline assignment: CDR1 MDHEN and CDR2 SYDVKM. CDR3 length equals 14 residues. V lost 7 bases, J lost 5 bases, and 9 bases stayed unmatched. CDR3 sequence (DNA): TGTGCCAGCACCTACCCAGGGGGCGGGACTGAAGCTTTCTTT. Residues: CASTYPGGGTEAFF.

The chain joins TRBV6-1 to TRBJ2-3; 10 bases are a match to TRBD2. J was trimmed by 0 bases and V by 3 bases; bases with no gene match: 6. The CDR3 is made up of 17 amino acids. Germline CDR1 reads MNHNS; CDR2 reads SASEGT. The CDR3 nucleotides read TGTGCCAGCAGTGATCTGAGGACTAGCGGAAGCACAGATACGCAGTATTTT. Its translation: CASSDLRTSGSTDTQYF.

This clone was counted a few times. The sample has other DNA sequences that encode this CDR3 too. The chain uses TRBV5-1 and TRBJ1-1, with a weak D call TRBD1 (6 bases). This CDR3 comprises 13 residues. The germline gives CDR1 SGHRS, CDR2 YFSETQ. V lost 0 bases, J lost 4 bases, and 7 bases lay in between. The CDR3 sequence: CASSLEGGTEAFF. The CDR3 nucleotides are TGCGCCAGCAGCTTGGAAGGGGGCACTGAAGCTTTCTTT.

This sequence joins TRBV6-6 and TRBJ1-1, with TRBD1 identical over 7 bases. The CDR3 is made up of 13 amino acids. The V gene end was trimmed by 10 bases and the J gene end by 1 base; junction bases not matched to a gene: 6. Germline V CDR1 and CDR2: MNHNY, SVGAGI (reference sequence). CDR3 in DNA: TGTGCCACGTCCCGGGACAGGAACACTGAAGCTTTCTTT. Its protein product is CATSRDRNTEAFF.

The count of this clone is one. J is TRBJ2-7 and V is TRBV19; D uncertain. The CDR3 has 14 amino acids. V shed 7 bases and J shed 0 bases, with 13 bases lying between them. The germline gives CDR1 LNHDA, CDR2 SQIVND (reference sequence). The CDR3 nucleotides read TGTGCCAGTAAGATTAGCCCAAACTCCTACGAGCAGTACTTC. It is translated as CASKISPNSYEQYF.

The CDR3 is CATRGGSGNTIYF. In DNA, the CDR3 is TGTGCCACCCGCGGGGGGTCTGGAAACACCATATATTTT. This rearrangement joins TRBV28 to TRBJ1-3, with a possible D match to TRBD1 (5 bases). This CDR3 region has 13 residues. Trimming removed 10 bases from V and 1 base from J, with 11 bases in between. Per the germline V gene, CDR1 is MDHEN and CDR2 is SYDVKM.

The chain has TRBV28 and TRBJ2-3, with TRBD1 matching 10 bases. The V and J ends lost 6 bases and 1 base, in that order; junction bases with no gene match: 1. Looked up from germline, CDR1 is MDHEN and CDR2 is SYDVKM. The CDR3 has 14 residues. Here the CDR3 DNA reads TGTGCCAGCAGGACAGGGGGCGGCACAGATACGCAGTATTTT. Protein sequence: CASRTGGGTDTQYF. Based on the CDR3 plus reference TRBV28 and TRBJ2-3, the full variable domain is DVKVTQSSRYLVKRTGEKVFLECVQDMDHENMFWYRQDPGLGLRLIYFSYDVKMKEKGDIPEGYSVSREKKERFSLILESASTNQTSMYLCASRTGGGTDTQYFGPGTRLTVL.

The chain couples TRBV29-1 to TRBJ1-1; no clear D. V lost 3 bases and J lost 4, with 9 bases in between. The length of the CDR3 is 12 residues. Germline CDR1 reads SQVTM; CDR2 reads ANQGSEA. The CDR3 region is CSVEASGTEAFF. CDR3 nucleotide sequence: TGCAGCGTTGAGGCCTCGGGCACTGAAGCTTTCTTT.

The V gene is TRBV6-5, the J gene TRBJ1-1; no definite D call. The CDR3 sequence is 15 residues long. V shed 2 bases and J shed 10 bases, with 20 bases lying between them. From germline, CDR1 is MNHEY and CDR2 SVGAGI. The CDR3 is CASSYDLYSASGAFF. DNA for the CDR3: TGTGCCAGCAGTTACGATCTTTATTCGGCCTCTGGAGCTTTCTTT.

V is TRBV6-1 and J is TRBJ2-6; D is ambiguous. Between the trimmed V and J ends, which lost 6 bases and 2 bases, there was a span of 8 bases. There are 14 residues in the CDR3. Germline V gene sequence: CDR1 MNHNS, CDR2 SASEGT. The chain's CDR3 is CASSERPGANVLTF. CDR3 sequence (DNA): TGTGCCAGCAGCGAACGCCCTGGGGCCAACGTCCTGACTTTC.

This chain links TRBV6-1 with TRBJ1-1, with a weak D call TRBD1 (6 bases). The CDR3 runs to 13 residues. Trimming removed 10 bases from V and 6 bases from J, with 18 bases in between. Germline lookup yields CDR1 MNHNS and CDR2 SASEGT. CDR3 region: CATSDSRLAEAFF. The CDR3 DNA follows: TGTGCCACCTCGGACAGCCGGTTGGCTGAAGCTTTCTTT.

The chain is built from TRBV6-6 and TRBJ2-2; D call uncertain. V was cut by 6 bases and J by 0 bases, with 11 bases left in between. The length of the CDR3 is 15 residues. Germline-derived CDR1 and CDR2 are MNHNY and SVGAGI (reference sequence). CDR3 nucleotides: TGTGCCAGCAGCATACCCCCCTCGAACACCGGGGAGCTGTTTTTT. Its translation: CASSIPPSNTGELFF.

The V gene is TRBV28, the J gene TRBJ2-5; D remains ambiguous. TRBJ2-7 explains the end of the DNA better; the J call may be wrong. Germline V CDR1 and CDR2: MDHEN, SYDVKM. This CDR3 comprises 14 residues. The CDR3 reads CASSLGSFAYEQYF. The CDR3 nucleotides read TGTGCCAGCAGTTTAGGTAGCTTCGCCTACGAGCAGTACTTC.

The chain links TRBV18 to TRBJ1-1; maybe TRBD1 (6 bases). V lost 3 bases to trimming and J lost 2 bases, with 13 bases between them. The CDR3 runs 15 residues. Germline V lookup: CDR1 KGHSH, CDR2 LQKENI. CDR3 nucleotide sequence: TGTGCCAGCTCACCTTTGGACAGTCTTAACACTGAAGCTTTCTTT. Its protein product is CASSPLDSLNTEAFF.

CDR3 region: CASSTLTGVGYTF. In DNA, the CDR3 is TGTGCCAGCTCAACCCTAACAGGGGTTGGCTACACCTTC. The rearrangement uses TRBV28 and TRBJ1-2, with 7 bases matching TRBD1. Germline V gives CDR1 MDHEN, CDR2 SYDVKM. This CDR3 comprises 13 residues. V gave up 8 bases and J gave up 7 bases; unmatched junction bases: 10.

V is TRBV28 and J is TRBJ2-6; D remains ambiguous. From germline, CDR1 is MDHEN and CDR2 SYDVKM. Trimming pared 3 bases from V and 0 bases from J, leaving 12 bases between. The CDR3 runs 17 residues. The CDR3 DNA is TGTGCCAGCAGTTTGTGGGTATTGACCTCTGGGGCCAACGTCCTGACTTTC. Encoded protein: CASSLWVLTSGANVLTF. The whole variable domain, filled in from reference TRBV28 and TRBJ2-6, reads DVKVTQSSRYLVKRTGEKVFLECVQDMDHENMFWYRQDPGLGLRLIYFSYDVKMKEKGDIPEGYSVSREKKERFSLILESASTNQTSMYLCASSLWVLTSGANVLTFGAGSRLTVL.

The J gene is TRBJ2-3, the V gene TRBV11-2; 13 bases are shared with TRBD2. Germline values: CDR1 SGHAT, CDR2 FQNNGV. V shed 3 bases and J 9 bases; nucleotides not matched to a gene: 6. The CDR3 length is 15 residues. The CDR3 DNA sequence: TGTGCCAGCAGCTTTGACGAACTAGCGGGGGGGACGCAGTATTTT. Translating it yields CASSFDELAGGTQYF.

V gene TRBV10-1 combines with J gene TRBJ2-1, with 9 bases that match TRBD1. CDR1 and CDR2 from the germline V gene are WNHNN and SYGVQD (reference sequence). V was clipped by 5 bases and J by 0 bases; unmatched bases: 5. This CDR3 spans 16 amino acids. This CDR3 is CASSRSQGASYNEQFF. The CDR3 coding sequence is TGCGCCAGCAGTCGTTCACAGGGGGCCTCCTACAATGAGCAGTTCTTC.

V is TRBV7-3 and J is TRBJ1-2; possible D gene TRBD1, 6 bases. Germline V CDR1 and CDR2: SGHTA, FQGTGA. The CDR3 consists of 13 residues. V shed 5 bases and J shed 8 bases, with 15 bases lying between them. The CDR3: CASSRPGAYGYTF. In nucleotides, the CDR3 is TGTGCCAGCAGCCGCCCGGGGGCCTACGGCTACACCTTC. The whole variable domain, filled in from reference TRBV7-3 and TRBJ1-2, reads GAGVSQTPSNKVTEKGKYVELRCDPISGHTALYWYRQSLGQGPEFLIYFQGTGAADDSGLPNDRFFAVRPEGSVSTLKIQRTERGDSAVYLCASSRPGAYGYTFGSGTRLTVV.